This TCR beta chain is from a study of T cells in localized non-small cell lung cancer (dated by TCRdb to the early 2020s). A note on the overall study: The study analyzed T cell repertoires of 236 early-stage NSCLC patients, comparing tumors and uninvolved tumor-adjacent lungs. The cohort comprised 200 to 300 treatment-naïve NSCLC patients with resected, localized lung tumors. NSCLC patients had a mean age of roughly 69 years, and 129 were male and some 98 female.

At diagnosis, peripheral blood, uninvolved tumor-adjacent lung and tumor were collected and stored as a combination of fresh-frozen and FFPE material. Blood samples were analyzed as peripheral blood mononuclear cells for TCR repertoire profiling. The immunoSEQ Assay was used to sequence TCR beta CDR3 regions from DNA. In the authors' own workflow: To compute T cell density, TCR beta template counts were normalized to usable DNA, which was estimated by amplifying housekeeping genes. The preseqR package was used to estimate richness by extrapolating to 400,000 templates for PBMC samples and to 120,000 templates for tissue samples. Clonality was calculated as one minus Pielou's evenness. Tissue-enriched TCRs were identified through differential abundance testing performed on productive amino-acid clonotypes, with a minimum total count of 5 and an alpha of 0.1. The Jaccard Index and the Morisita Overlap Index were used to quantify repertoire overlap between compartments. TCR beta CDR3s were clustered by GLIPH together with public tetramer-defined viral CDR3s, and at least three viral sequences plus V-gene enrichment were required for viral motifs. In TCRdb, the immuneACCESS table is reduced to in-frame sequences with V and J assigned. These tables do not hold every clone; where another copy was compared, an unresolved V gene accounts for under half, and the others remain unexplained. V and J calls and clone size are copied from that table; D and trimming were computed from the DNA. The sample contains about 15,000 clones, 75% to 90% of them found a single time. Approximately 26% of the sample is held by the ten biggest clonotypes.

A note on this clone: Its antigen is not yet known. No quality values exist for individual bases; no much larger clone is one base distant.

CDR1 and CDR2, looked up from the germline V gene, are SGHNT and YENEEA. From the cysteine through the phenylalanine, the CDR3 covers 15 amino acids. The entry retains the CDR3 DNA only, 45 bases that are in frame from base 1. Relative to germline, V is missing 1 base and J is missing 5 bases, with 6 bases of the junction outside any gene match. Findings and caveats that apply to the study as a whole: Higher blood T cell density associated with longer overall survival, while higher adjacent-lung clonality associated with shorter survival. Because multi-region tumor sequencing was not done, intratumor heterogeneity could not be ruled out. Because the study design was exploratory, TCR variables were selected using unadjusted p-values without false-discovery rate correction. The highest T cell clonality was observed in uninvolved tumor-adjacent lung, where clonality exceeded that of tumor, suggesting that antigenic responses were more focused in uninvolved tumor-adjacent lung. Of the top 100 tumor clones, a median of 57 were detected in paired uninvolved adjacent lung; 28 were also among that lung's top 100.

The rearrangement combines TRBV11-3 with TRBJ2-5; 8 central nucleotides agree with TRBD2. Specimen: peripheral blood, collected before any cancer treatment. The sequence was obtained from a female donor of 60 years or more with stage I squamous cell lung carcinoma. The DNA sequence is given as TGTGCCAGCAGCTTAGCGGGAGGGCCGTATGAGACCCAGTACTTC. It specifies CASSLAGGPYETQYF.